This T cell receptor beta chain was captured in a study of shared clonotypes between healthy human individuals. Regarding the study as a whole: How much donors shared clonotypes was expected to be affected by sequencing depth. Naive CD4 clonotypes were shared across a handful of donors at roughly 5%. Sampling involved blood alone; tissue repertoires likely differ.

Turning to this clone: As yet, its antigen is unknown.

Germline trimming cut 5 bases from V and 3 bases from J; bases unmatched to any gene: 5. Germline V lookup: CDR1 MDHEN, CDR2 SYDVKM. The CDR3 length is 15 residues. Positively selected for CCR7, the CD45RO-negative cells used as naive CD8 cells excluded terminally differentiated effector memory CD45RA+ cells. Several immunoSEQ plates received, in even portions, the genomic DNA of each subset. Data came from immunoSEQ multiplex PCR; TCRdb stores just in-frame clones and leaves some out. Here the sample spans about 2.2 million clones, just under 95% being singletons. This chain links TRBV28 with TRBJ1-2, with 11 bases aligning to TRBD1. The sequencing sample was made of naive CD8+ T cells from PBMCs. The sequence was collected from a man between 18 and 29 years old in good health. Some clones in this sample may be carry-over from other donors' samples. CDR3 protein: CASSHRGQGDYGYTF. The CDR3 DNA is TGTGCCAGCAGTCACCGGGGACAGGGGGACTATGGCTACACCTTC.